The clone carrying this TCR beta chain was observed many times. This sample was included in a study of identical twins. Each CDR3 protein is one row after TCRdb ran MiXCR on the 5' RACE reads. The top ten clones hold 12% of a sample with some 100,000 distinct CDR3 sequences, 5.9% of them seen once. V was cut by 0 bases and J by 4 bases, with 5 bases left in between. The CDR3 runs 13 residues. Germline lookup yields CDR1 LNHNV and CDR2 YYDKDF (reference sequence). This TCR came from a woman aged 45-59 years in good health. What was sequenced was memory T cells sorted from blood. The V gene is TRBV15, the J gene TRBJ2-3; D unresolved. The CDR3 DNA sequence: TGTGCCACCAGCAGAGATTGGGCAGATACGCAGTATTTT. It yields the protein CATSRDWADTQYF.